These 27 T cell receptor beta chains came from one sample sequenced in a study of blood T cells in healthy people across ages. A second PCR of about 7 to 12 cycles used a sample-barcoded 5' primer and a J-beta primer mix. TCRdb re-called the 5' RACE reads through MiXCR, storing one row per CDR3 protein. The sample carries 1,100,000 or so distinct CDR3 sequences, 40% to 50% recorded once. The sequenced material came from blood. These receptors originate from a woman in her fifties or sixties in good health.

There are a few counts of this clonotype. CDR3 loop: CASSPIGLSGSYEQYF. The DNA of the CDR3 is TGTGCCAGCAGCCCCATCGGACTATCGGGCTCCTACGAGCAGTACTTC. This chain links TRBV4-2 with TRBJ2-7, with a weak D call TRBD2 (6 bases). Trimming cost V 4 bases and J 0 bases, with 16 bases left between them. The germline V gene encodes CDR1 LGHNA and CDR2 YNFKEQ. The CDR3 sequence is 16 residues long.

V gene TRBV20-1 combines with J gene TRBJ1-2; D is unresolved. In germline, CDR1 is DFQATT, CDR2 SNEGSKA (reference sequence). The CDR3 is made up of 14 amino acids. Between the trimmed V and J ends, which lost 1 base and 8 bases, there was a span of 17 bases. The CDR3 spells CSARVWSDTEGYTF. CDR3 in DNA: TGCAGTGCTAGAGTTTGGTCCGACACCGAGGGCTACACCTTC.

As to this clonotype: Being one base from a much bigger clone, this may be a read error. The genes are TRBV12-3 or TRBV12-4 and TRBJ2-7; TRBD1 agrees at 7 bases. The CDR3 is made up of 12 amino acids. CDR3 in amino acids: CVSSYRGYEQYF. For the CDR3, the DNA is TGTGTCAGCAGTTACAGGGGCTACGAGCAGTACTTC.

This clonotype was seen a handful of times. The V and J genes are TRBV11-3 and TRBJ2-1; D remains ambiguous. The V gene lost 4 bases and the J gene lost 5 bases, with 12 bases spanning the gap. This CDR3 is 14 amino acids long. The germline gives CDR1 SGHNT, CDR2 YENEEA. The CDR3 loop is CASSSALVHNEQFF. The CDR3 DNA reads TGTGCCAGCAGCTCCGCCCTTGTGCACAATGAGCAGTTCTTC.

This clonotype was observed a few times. This chain uses TRBV24-1 with TRBJ2-3, with 13 bases fitting TRBD2. Trimming removed 7 bases from V and 9 bases from J; junction bases left unmatched: 6. The CDR3 contains 14 residues. Germline V gene sequence: CDR1 KGHDR, CDR2 SFDVKD. CDR3 bases: TGTGCCACCAGATCGACTAGCGGGAGGAAGACGCAGTATTTT. Translation gives CATRSTSGRKTQYF.

V gene TRBV6-4 combines with J gene TRBJ2-4, with 8 bases fitting TRBD1. The J call may be faulty, since TRBJ2-7 better matches the DNA end. Germline assignment: CDR1 MRHNA and CDR2 SNTAGT. The CDR3 consists of 16 residues. The CDR3 spells CASSELFVGQGHEQYF. In nucleotides, the CDR3 is TGTGCCAGCAGTGAACTTTTTGTAGGACAGGGCCACGAGCAGTACTTC.

This clonotype was seen only a few times. The J gene is TRBJ2-3, the V gene TRBV20-1; 7 bases are shared with TRBD2. The CDR3 extends over 15 amino acids. Trimming cost V 0 bases and J 4 bases; bases outside gene matches: 7. The germline V gene has CDR1 DFQATT and CDR2 SNEGSKA (reference sequence). CDR3 nucleotides: TGCAGTGCTAGAGAAAAGCGGGGCCTTGCAGATACGCAGTATTTT. Its translation: CSAREKRGLADTQYF.

As DNA, the CDR3 is TGTGCCAGCAGCTTAGGCTCGGGACTAGCGGACAATGAGCAGTTCTTC. Its protein product is CASSLGSGLADNEQFF. The chain has TRBV13 and TRBJ2-1, with TRBD2 matching 11 bases. The CDR3 is 16 amino acids. From germline, CDR1 is PRHDT and CDR2 FYEKMQ (reference sequence). V shed 0 bases and J 5 bases; nucleotides not matched to a gene: 3. Using reference TRBV13 and TRBJ2-1 for the parts outside the CDR3, the full variable domain is AAGVIQSPRHLIKEKRETATLKCYPIPRHDTVYWYQQGPGQDPQFLISFYEKMQSDKGSIPDRFSAQQFSDYHSELNMSSLELGDSALYFCASSLGSGLADNEQFFGPGTRLTVL.

J is TRBJ2-7 and V is TRBV5-6; 7 nucleotides agree with TRBD1. This CDR3 has 16 residues. CDR1 SGHDT and CDR2 YYEEEE come from the germline V gene. V dropped 0 bases and J dropped 3; count of bases not matched to a gene: 9. Here the CDR3 DNA reads TGTGCCAGCAGCTTGGGCCCAGGGACAGACATCTACGAGCAGTACTTC. Translation: CASSLGPGTDIYEQYF.

In the case of this clonotype: One end of the junction does not line up with germline, which may come from a read error. V usage is TRBV27 and J usage is TRBJ2-5; 7 nucleotides agree with TRBD1. The DNA end is a closer match to TRBJ2-7, so the J assignment may be wrong. Germline V gives CDR1 MNHEY, CDR2 SMNVEV (reference sequence). This CDR3 spans 14 amino acids. DNA of the CDR3: TGTGCCAGCGGTTTGACAGGGAGTAGCTACGAGCAGTACTTC. Translating it yields CASGLTGSSYEQYF.

This clonotype has a count of ten or more. The chain joins TRBV29-1 to TRBJ2-7; D might be TRBD1 (6 bases). V gave up 7 bases and J gave up 0 bases, with 13 bases separating them. The CDR3 sequence is 13 residues long. The germline CDR1 and CDR2 sequences are SQVTM and ANQGSEA. CDR3 residues: CSGSTGSSYEQYF. The DNA for the CDR3 is TGCAGCGGATCTACAGGGAGCTCCTACGAGCAGTACTTC.

The V gene is TRBV12-3 or TRBV12-4, the J gene TRBJ1-5, with TRBD1 as a possible D gene (6 bases). Trimming shortened V by 3 bases and J by 5 bases, and 11 bases separated the two germline ends. The CDR3 sequence is 14 residues long. CDR3: CASSFLGGHQPQHF. For the CDR3, the DNA is TGTGCCAGCAGTTTCCTTGGGGGCCATCAGCCCCAGCATTTT.

This clonotype was seen a handful of times. The chain is built from TRBV20-1 and TRBJ2-5; 8 bases line up with TRBD2. Germline-derived CDR1 and CDR2 are DFQATT and SNEGSKA (reference sequence). There are 14 residues in the CDR3. The V gene end was trimmed by 3 bases and the J gene end by 11 bases; junction bases not matched to a gene: 14. The CDR3 loop is CSARSSGRHNEQYF. The DNA of the CDR3 is TGCAGTGCTAGGTCTAGCGGGCGCCACAATGAGCAGTACTTC.

The chain carries TRBV7-9 and TRBJ2-3, with 10 bases aligning to TRBD1. This CDR3 comprises 16 residues. V dropped 5 bases and J dropped 1; count of bases not matched to a gene: 6. Germline CDR1 and CDR2: SEHNR and FQNEAQ (reference sequence). The DNA for the CDR3 is TGTGCCAGCAGCCCCCGACAGGGGGCAGGCACAGATACGCAGTATTTT. Protein: CASSPRQGAGTDTQYF.

V usage is TRBV18 and J usage is TRBJ2-3, with D unresolved. The CDR3 consists of 14 residues. Looked up from germline, CDR1 is KGHSH and CDR2 is LQKENI. V shed 3 bases and J shed 0 bases, with 7 bases lying between them. The CDR3 sequence: CASSPQRSTDTQYF. The CDR3 nucleotides are TGTGCCAGCTCACCGCAAAGGAGCACAGATACGCAGTATTTT.

J is TRBJ2-2 and V is TRBV25-1, with 7 positions matching TRBD2. CDR1 is MGHDK, CDR2 SYGVNS, per germline. The CDR3 consists of 21 residues. Trimming removed 0 bases from V and 4 bases from J; junction bases left unmatched: 20. CDR3 sequence reads: CASSEYMDGRLAARVTGELFF. The CDR3 DNA reads TGTGCCAGCAGTGAATATATGGACGGGAGGCTTGCGGCTCGAGTCACCGGGGAGCTGTTTTTT.

This chain joins TRBV7-6 and TRBJ2-1; 13 bases fit TRBD2. Per germline, CDR1 SGHVS and CDR2 FNYEAQ. The CDR3 spans 19 residues. After removal of 9 bases from V and 3 bases from J, the junction contained 17 bases not matched to a gene. CDR3 amino acids: CASSPGLAGDPGRYNEQFF. The CDR3 bases are TGTGCCAGTAGCCCCGGACTAGCGGGAGATCCGGGACGCTACAATGAGCAGTTCTTC.

The V call is TRBV12-3 or TRBV12-4, the J call TRBJ2-1; D might be TRBD2 (6 bases). This CDR3 has 15 residues. V gave up 6 bases and J gave up 3 bases, with 15 bases separating them. Written as DNA, the CDR3 is TGTGCCAGCAGGTCTTGGAGGGGAGGCTACAATGAGCAGTTCTTC. This codes for CASRSWRGGYNEQFF.

In this sample, this clonotype turned up once. The CDR3 DNA reads as TGTGCCAGCAGAACAACAGGGGCCGGGGAGCTGTTTTTT. Its translation is CASRTTGAGELFF. The chain recombines TRBV9 with TRBJ2-2; TRBD1 agrees at 7 bases. This CDR3 region has 13 residues. Germline V gives CDR1 SGDLS, CDR2 YYNGEE. V lost 5 bases to trimming and J lost 6 bases; unmatched junction nucleotides: 4.

This chain connects TRBV9 to TRBJ2-4; a possible D gene is TRBD1 (6 bases). Germline V CDR1 and CDR2: SGDLS, YYNGEE. This CDR3 is 13 amino acids long. V gave up 3 bases and J gave up 7 bases, with 11 bases separating them. The CDR3 sequence: CASSGYQGNIQYF. The CDR3 coding sequence is TGTGCCAGCAGCGGGTACCAGGGGAACATTCAGTACTTC.

This clonotype turned up a few times. The J gene is TRBJ2-4, the V gene TRBV14; 9 nucleotides align to TRBD1. The last part of the DNA fits TRBJ2-7 better; the J call may be wrong. From germline, CDR1 is SGHDN and CDR2 FVKESK. This CDR3 has 16 residues. The CDR3 DNA reads as TGTGCCAGCAGCCTCCCAATCGGGACAGGGTCTTACGAGCAGTACTTC. Translating it yields CASSLPIGTGSYEQYF.

This chain links TRBV11-1 with TRBJ2-3; TRBD1 is a possible D gene (6 bases). The germline CDR1 and CDR2 sequences are SGHAT and FQDESV (reference sequence). The CDR3 consists of 17 residues. Trimming left V 5 bases short and J 0 bases short, with 18 bases between. The CDR3 DNA sequence: TGTGCCAGCAGCCCAGGGTGGGCAGGGGCCAGCACAGATACGCAGTATTTT. Its protein is CASSPGWAGASTDTQYF.

Concerning this clonotype: At one end, the junction sequence differs from germline, possibly due to a read error. Here the CDR3 reads CAGSQTSGSTNEQFF. CDR3 DNA sequence: TGTGCCGGCAGCCAGACTAGCGGGAGTACCAATGAGCAGTTCTTC. The chain joins TRBV7-9 to TRBJ2-1; 12 bases are shared with TRBD2. The CDR3 consists of 15 residues. Germline loops: CDR1 SEHNR, CDR2 FQNEAQ (reference sequence). The full variable domain, in which reference TRBV7-9 and TRBJ2-1 provide the parts outside the CDR3, is DTGVSQNPRHKITKRGQNVTFRCDPISEHNRLYWYRQTLGQGPEFLTYFQNEAQLEKSRLLSDRFSAERPKGSFSTLEIQRTEQGDSAMYLCAGSQTSGSTNEQFFGPGTRLTVL.

The V and J genes are TRBV24-1 and TRBJ2-2; D may be TRBD2 (5 bases). The V gene's germline CDR1 is KGHDR and CDR2 SFDVKD. V dropped 4 bases and J dropped 6 bases, with 14 bases sitting between them. The CDR3 sequence is 15 residues long. CDR3 nucleotides: TGTGCCACCAGTGAGTCAGGTGGGAGCGCCGGGGAGCTGTTTTTT. Translated, it gives CATSESGGSAGELFF.

The chain has TRBV20-1 and TRBJ2-7; TRBD2 matches at 7 bases. After removal of 6 bases from V and 0 bases from J, the junction contained 5 bases not matched to a gene. This CDR3 has 13 residues. The germline V gene has CDR1 DFQATT and CDR2 SNEGSKA (reference sequence). The CDR3 sequence: CSAGTTISYEQYF. The CDR3 coding sequence is TGCAGTGCCGGGACTACCATCTCCTACGAGCAGTACTTC.

This chain connects TRBV18 to TRBJ2-1, with D tentatively TRBD2 (6 bases). V gave up 2 bases and J gave up 3 bases, with 14 bases separating them. This CDR3 has 16 amino acids. Germline-derived CDR1 and CDR2 are KGHSH and LQKENI. CDR3 loop: CASSPAVAASYNEQFF. CDR3 bases: TGTGCCAGCTCACCAGCGGTAGCGGCGAGCTACAATGAGCAGTTCTTC.

J is TRBJ2-1 and V is TRBV14; 11 bases map to TRBD1. The ends lost 9 bases at V and 10 bases at J; junction bases unmatched: 8. Germline CDR1 is SGHDN and CDR2 is FVKESK. The CDR3 covers 13 residues. This chain's CDR3 is CASKDRGLAEQFF. CDR3 sequence (DNA): TGTGCCAGTAAGGACAGGGGGCTGGCCGAGCAGTTCTTC. Supplemented by reference TRBV14 and TRBJ2-1, the full variable domain reads EAGVTQFPSHSVIEKGQTVTLRCDPISGHDNLYWYRRVMGKEIKFLLHFVKESKQDESGMPNNRFLAERTGGTYSTLKVQPAELEDSGVYFCASKDRGLAEQFFGPGTRLTVL.